A single sample gave rise to the 9 T cell receptor beta chains below, sequenced in a study of OX40 agonist ivuxolimab in advanced cancers. Clones were sequenced by immunoSEQ multiplex PCR, and TCRdb holds only the in-frame ones, with some missing. This sample has 20,000 to 25,000 clones; 75% to 85% occur once, and the top ten carry 30% to 35%. This specimen consisted of CD4+ or CD8+ T cells sorted from blood, obtained in a trial of the OX40 agonist ivuxolimab. These receptors all come from an adult with an advanced solid tumor such as melanoma, head and neck, liver or kidney cancer.

This clone was observed once. The chain has TRBV28 and TRBJ2-1; weak D call: TRBD2 (7 bases). V lost 8 bases and J lost 6, with 17 bases in between. The CDR3 consists of 14 residues. CDR1 MDHEN and CDR2 SYDVKM come from the germline V gene. CDR3 DNA: TGTGCCAGCCTTCCGGGGGGCCGGGTCAATGAGCAGTTCTTC. Encoded protein: CASLPGGRVNEQFF.

The chain joins TRBV14 to TRBJ2-4; 11 positions match TRBD1. The CDR3 consists of 15 residues. Germline V lookup: CDR1 SGHDN, CDR2 FVKESK. The ends lost 4 bases at V and 11 bases at J; junction bases unmatched: 10. The CDR3 loop reads CASSPRTGGVGVQYF. The CDR3 coding sequence is TGTGCCAGCAGCCCCCGGACAGGGGGCGTAGGCGTTCAGTACTTC.

This clone appeared once. The chain has TRBV29-1 and TRBJ1-1; D call uncertain. Germline CDR1 is SQVTM and CDR2 is ANQGSEA. With 5 bases removed from V and 7 bases from J, the gap between germline ends came to 11 bases. The CDR3 contains 11 residues. The CDR3 region is CSVSNVDEAFF. The CDR3 bases are TGCAGCGTTTCTAATGTAGATGAAGCTTTCTTT.

V and J are TRBV19 and TRBJ1-4; 7 bases agree with TRBD1. The V gene end was trimmed by 6 bases and the J gene end by 8 bases; junction bases not matched to a gene: 9. Germline assignment: CDR1 LNHDA and CDR2 SQIVND (reference sequence). The CDR3 totals 14 residues. DNA of the CDR3: TGTGCCAGTAGGACACAGGGGAACCTAGAAAAACTGTTTTTT. Protein product: CASRTQGNLEKLFF.

V usage is TRBV7-9 and J usage is TRBJ2-1, with D maybe TRBD2 (5 bases). The germline V and J ends were trimmed by 5 bases and 7 bases, with 15 bases remaining between them. Per germline, CDR1 SEHNR and CDR2 FQNEAQ (reference sequence). This CDR3 comprises 14 residues. The CDR3 DNA reads as TGTGCCAGCAGCCTAGTACTCGGGGTTAATGAGCAGTTCTTC. It specifies CASSLVLGVNEQFF. Combining the CDR3 with reference TRBV7-9 and TRBJ2-1 gives the whole variable domain DTGVSQNPRHKITKRGQNVTFRCDPISEHNRLYWYRQTLGQGPEFLTYFQNEAQLEKSRLLSDRFSAERPKGSFSTLEIQRTEQGDSAMYLCASSLVLGVNEQFFGPGTRLTVL.

The V gene is TRBV19, the J gene TRBJ2-4; 7 bases line up with TRBD1. The V gene end was trimmed by 7 bases and the J gene end by 7 bases; junction bases not matched to a gene: 7. The CDR3 extends over 13 amino acids. Germline CDR1 is LNHDA and CDR2 is SQIVND (reference sequence). The DNA for the CDR3 is TGTGCCAGTATGCAGGGGGTCAAGAACATTCAGTACTTC. This sequence encodes CASMQGVKNIQYF. Together with reference TRBV19 and TRBJ2-4, the CDR3 gives the full variable domain: DGGITQSPKYLFRKEGQNVTLSCEQNLNHDAMYWYRQDPGQGLRLIYYSQIVNDFQKGDIAEGYSVSREKKESFPLTVTSAQKNPTAFYLCASMQGVKNIQYFGAGTRLSVL.

The rearrangement joins TRBV19 to TRBJ1-5; D is perhaps TRBD1 (5 bases). The V and J ends lost 2 bases and 5 bases respectively, with 16 bases between them. CDR1 and CDR2 from the germline V gene are LNHDA and SQIVND (reference sequence). CDR3 length: 16 residues. The CDR3 reads CASSINLKAGHQPQHF. DNA of the CDR3: TGTGCCAGTAGTATAAATCTTAAGGCAGGGCATCAGCCCCAGCATTTT.

The rearrangement joins TRBV29-1 to TRBJ1-2; D unclear. From germline, CDR1 is SQVTM and CDR2 ANQGSEA. Deletions cut 1 base from V and 6 bases from J, with 6 bases between. The CDR3 has 11 residues. The CDR3 DNA reads TGCAGCGTTGAAGCGAGGGATGGCTACACCTTC. The encoded protein is CSVEARDGYTF.

This clone was picked up a small number of times. The chain combines TRBV30 with TRBJ1-6; D ambiguous. Trimming shortened V by 2 bases and J by 6 bases, and 8 bases separated the two germline ends. The CDR3 totals 13 residues. The V gene's germline CDR1 is GTSNPN and CDR2 SVGIG (reference sequence). The DNA for the CDR3 is TGTGCCTGGAGTCTGGAGACTAATTCACCCCTCCACTTT. This translates into CAWSLETNSPLHF.